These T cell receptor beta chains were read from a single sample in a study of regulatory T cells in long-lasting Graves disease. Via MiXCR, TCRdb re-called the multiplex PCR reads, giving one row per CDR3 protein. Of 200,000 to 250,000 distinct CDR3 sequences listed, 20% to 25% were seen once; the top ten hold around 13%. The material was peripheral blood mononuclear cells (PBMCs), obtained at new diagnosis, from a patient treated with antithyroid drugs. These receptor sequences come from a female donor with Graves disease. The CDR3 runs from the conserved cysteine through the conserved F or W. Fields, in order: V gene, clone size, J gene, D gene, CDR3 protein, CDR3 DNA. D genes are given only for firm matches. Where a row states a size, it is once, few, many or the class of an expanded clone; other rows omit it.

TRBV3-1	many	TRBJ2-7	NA	CASSQGPYEQYF	TGTGCCAGCAGCCAGGGGCCCTACGAGCAGTACTTC
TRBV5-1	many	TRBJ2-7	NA	CASSLAFQPGSYEQYF	TGCGCCAGCAGCTTGGCCTTCCAGCCGGGGTCCTACGAGCAGTACTTC
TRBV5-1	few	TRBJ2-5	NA	CASSAQVGWAWETQYF	TGCGCCAGCAGCGCCCAGGTTGGCTGGGCTTGGGAGACCCAGTACTTC
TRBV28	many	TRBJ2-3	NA	CASSTGSGFSTDTQYF	TGTGCCAGCAGTACGGGGTCGGGGTTCAGCACAGATACGCAGTATTTT
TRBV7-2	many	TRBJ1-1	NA	CASSQAGGAEAFF	TGTGCCAGCAGCCAAGCGGGGGGCGCTGAAGCTTTCTTT
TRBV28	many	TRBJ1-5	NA	CASSLSYPSNQPQHF	TGTGCCAGCAGTTTGTCTTACCCTAGCAATCAGCCCCAGCATTTT
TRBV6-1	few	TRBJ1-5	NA	CASSRTLGNQPQHF	TGTGCCAGCAGCCGGACCCTGGGCAATCAGCCCCAGCATTTT
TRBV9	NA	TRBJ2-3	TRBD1	CASSVVPGQGSQLDTQYF	TGTGCCAGCAGCGTAGTTCCCGGACAGGGGAGTCAGCTAGATACGCAGTATTTT
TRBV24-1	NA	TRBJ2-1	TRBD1	CATSDMGQGDSYNEQFF	TGTGCCACCAGTGACATGGGACAGGGAGACTCCTACAATGAGCAGTTCTTC
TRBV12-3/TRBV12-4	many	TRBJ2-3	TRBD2	CASSLTSGNTQYF	TGTGCCAGCAGCCTGACTAGCGGGAATACGCAGTATTTT
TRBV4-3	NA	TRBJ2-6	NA	CASSLSLYSGANVLTF	TGCGCCAGCAGCCTGTCCCTATACTCTGGGGCCAACGTCCTGACTTTC
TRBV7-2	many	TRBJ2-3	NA	CASSSPPEMVSDTQYF	TGTGCCAGCAGCTCACCCCCGGAGATGGTATCAGATACGCAGTATTTT
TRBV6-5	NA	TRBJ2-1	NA	CASSYLGLESNEQFF	TGTGCCAGCAGTTACTTGGGACTGGAATCCAATGAGCAGTTCTTC
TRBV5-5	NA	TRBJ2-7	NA	CASSQTVSYEQYF	TGTGCCAGCAGCCAGACAGTCTCCTACGAGCAGTACTTC
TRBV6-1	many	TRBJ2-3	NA	CASSSNSYTTDTQYF	TGTGCCAGCAGCTCTAATTCCTACACCACAGATACGCAGTATTTT
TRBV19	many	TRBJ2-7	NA	CASSIRTGGEQYF	TGTGCCAGTAGTATCCGGACCGGTGGGGAGCAGTACTTC
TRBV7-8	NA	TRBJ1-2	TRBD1	CASSLGLGQGGGYTF	TGTGCCAGCAGCTTAGGTCTTGGACAGGGCGGTGGCTACACCTTC
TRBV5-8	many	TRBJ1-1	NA	CASSPEGGRMNTEAFF	TGTGCCAGCAGCCCAGAAGGGGGGAGAATGAACACTGAAGCTTTCTTT
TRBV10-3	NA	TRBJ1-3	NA	CAITAGSTSGSGNTIYF	TGTGCCATCACCGCGGGAAGTACATCAGGGTCTGGAAACACCATATATTTT
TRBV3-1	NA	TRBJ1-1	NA	CASSEGTGWGGNTEAFF	TGTGCCAGCAGCGAAGGGACCGGGTGGGGCGGAAACACTGAAGCTTTCTTT
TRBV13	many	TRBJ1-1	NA	CASSLATVQLFTEAFF	TGTGCCAGCAGCTTAGCCACCGTACAGCTATTCACTGAAGCTTTCTTT
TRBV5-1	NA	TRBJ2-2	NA	CASSLVLPGIGGDTGELFF	TGCGCCAGCAGCTTGGTTCTCCCGGGAATTGGCGGAGACACCGGGGAGCTGTTTTTT
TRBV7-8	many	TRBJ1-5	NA	CASSNHRGWGESNQPQHF	TGTGCCAGCAGCAACCACCGAGGGTGGGGGGAAAGCAATCAGCCCCAGCATTTT
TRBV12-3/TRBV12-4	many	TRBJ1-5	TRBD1	CASKEQGVQPQHF	TGTGCCAGCAAAGAACAGGGGGTCCAGCCCCAGCATTTT
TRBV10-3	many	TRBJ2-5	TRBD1	CAISRQGQETQYF	TGTGCCATCAGTCGACAGGGGCAAGAGACCCAGTACTTC
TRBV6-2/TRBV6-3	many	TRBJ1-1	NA	CASILRTEAFF	TGTGCCAGCATTCTCAGAACTGAAGCTTTCTTT
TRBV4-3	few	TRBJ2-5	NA	CASSQEVALGETQYF	TGCGCCAGCAGCCAAGAGGTGGCGCTTGGAGAGACCCAGTACTTC
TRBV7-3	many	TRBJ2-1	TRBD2	CASRKDGRTSGEHNEQFF	TGTGCCAGCAGAAAAGACGGACGGACTAGCGGGGAGCACAATGAGCAGTTCTTC
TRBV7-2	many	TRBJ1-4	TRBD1	CASRTGTGNEKLFF	TGTGCCAGCAGGACCGGGACAGGGAATGAAAAACTGTTTTTT
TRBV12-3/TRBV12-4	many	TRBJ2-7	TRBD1	CASTPGQGLEQYF	TGTGCCAGCACCCCCGGACAGGGGCTCGAGCAGTACTTC
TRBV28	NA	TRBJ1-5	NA	CASSFLEGGLGQPQHF	TGTGCCAGCAGTTTCCTGGAGGGGGGGCTCGGGCAGCCCCAGCATTTT
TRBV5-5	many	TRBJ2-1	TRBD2	CASRLGLAGANEQFF	TGTGCCAGCAGACTGGGACTAGCGGGAGCCAATGAGCAGTTCTTC
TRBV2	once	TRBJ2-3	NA	CASRATGDTQYF	TGTGCCAGCAGAGCGACAGGAGATACGCAGTATTTT
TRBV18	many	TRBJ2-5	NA	CASSPGGGKETQYF	TGTGCCAGCTCACCAGGAGGGGGGAAAGAGACCCAGTACTTC
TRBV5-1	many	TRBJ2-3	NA	CASSSGTGWTDTQYF	TGCGCCAGCAGCTCGGGCACAGGGTGGACAGATACGCAGTATTTT
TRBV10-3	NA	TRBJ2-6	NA	CAISESYGTRGTGANVLTF	TGTGCCATCAGTGAGTCTTACGGGACAAGGGGAACTGGGGCCAACGTCCTGACTTTC
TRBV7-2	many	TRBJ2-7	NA	CASSLGRLSEQYF	TGTGCCAGCAGCTTAGGCAGGTTGAGCGAGCAGTACTTC
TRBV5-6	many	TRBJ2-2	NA	CASSLGWRGELFF	TGTGCCAGCAGCTTGGGCTGGCGCGGGGAGCTGTTTTTT
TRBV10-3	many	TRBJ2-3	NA	CAISESVSGGIHTQYF	TGTGCCATCAGTGAGTCTGTGTCGGGTGGGATTCATACGCAGTATTTT
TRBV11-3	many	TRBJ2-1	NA	CASSPRTGISSYNEQFF	TGTGCCAGCAGCCCTAGGACGGGGATAAGCTCCTACAATGAGCAGTTCTTC
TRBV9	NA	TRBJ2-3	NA	CASSVDGGVDTQYF	TGTGCCAGCAGCGTAGATGGGGGAGTGGATACGCAGTATTTT
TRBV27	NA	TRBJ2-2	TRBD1	CASGYRDSRRTGELFF	TGTGCCAGCGGGTACAGGGACAGCCGGAGGACCGGGGAGCTGTTTTTT
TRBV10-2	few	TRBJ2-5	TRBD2	CASSVAGTSAAETQYF	TGCGCCAGCAGTGTAGCCGGGACTAGCGCTGCAGAGACCCAGTACTTC
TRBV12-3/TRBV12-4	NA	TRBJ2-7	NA	CASSPPTSREQYF	TGTGCCAGCAGTCCACCTACAAGCCGCGAGCAGTACTTC